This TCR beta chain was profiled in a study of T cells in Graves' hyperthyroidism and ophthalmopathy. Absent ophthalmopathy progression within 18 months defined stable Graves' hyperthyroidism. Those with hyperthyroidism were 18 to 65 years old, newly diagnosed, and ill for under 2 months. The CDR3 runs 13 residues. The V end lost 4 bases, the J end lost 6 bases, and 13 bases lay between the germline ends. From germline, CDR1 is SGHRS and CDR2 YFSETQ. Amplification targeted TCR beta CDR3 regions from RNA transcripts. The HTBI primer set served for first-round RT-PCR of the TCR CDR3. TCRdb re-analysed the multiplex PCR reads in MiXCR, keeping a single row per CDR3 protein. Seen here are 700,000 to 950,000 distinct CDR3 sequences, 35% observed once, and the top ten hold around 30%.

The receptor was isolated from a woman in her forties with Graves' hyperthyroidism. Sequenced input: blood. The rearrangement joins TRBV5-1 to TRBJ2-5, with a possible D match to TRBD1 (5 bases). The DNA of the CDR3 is TGCGCCAGCAGCGCCTCATCAGGGAAGACCCAGTACTTC. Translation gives CASSASSGKTQYF.